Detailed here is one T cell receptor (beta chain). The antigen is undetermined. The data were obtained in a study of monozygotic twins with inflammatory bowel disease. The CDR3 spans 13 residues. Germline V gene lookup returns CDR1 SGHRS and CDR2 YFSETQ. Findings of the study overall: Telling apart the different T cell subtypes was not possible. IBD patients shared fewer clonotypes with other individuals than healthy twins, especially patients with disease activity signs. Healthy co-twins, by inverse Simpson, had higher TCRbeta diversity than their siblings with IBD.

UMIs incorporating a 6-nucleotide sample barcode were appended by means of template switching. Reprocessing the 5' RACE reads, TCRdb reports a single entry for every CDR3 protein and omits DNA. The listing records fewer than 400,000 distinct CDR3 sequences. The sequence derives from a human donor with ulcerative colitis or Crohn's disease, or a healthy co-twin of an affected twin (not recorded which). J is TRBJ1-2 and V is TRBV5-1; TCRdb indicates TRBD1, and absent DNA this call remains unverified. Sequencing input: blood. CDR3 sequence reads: CASSQRQGDGYTF.